This TCR beta chain appears in the sequencing data of a study of response to subunit inactivated influenza vaccine. TCRdb reprocessed the RT-PCR reads with MiXCR, giving one entry per CDR3 protein. Of hundreds of thousands of distinct CDR3 sequences detected, 7.5% to 8.5% appear once; the ten largest clones hold about an eighth. Note on this clonotype: The antigen is undetermined.

Findings and caveats of the study: Researchers suggested that each seasonal influenza vaccination recruits few new T cells.

This clonotype originated in a man between 45 and 75 years old who received an inactivated influenza vaccine. Sequences were derived from PBMCs from blood, sampled around 2 years after vaccination.

CDR3 nucleotide sequence: TGCGCCAGCAGCGCCCACGGGAAAGAAAAACTGTTTTTT. It encodes CASSAHGKEKLFF. This chain uses TRBV5-1 with TRBJ1-4; D not resolved. This CDR3 comprises 13 residues. Germline V CDR1 and CDR2: SGHRS, YFSETQ. The V gene lost 4 bases and the J gene lost 8 bases, with 12 bases spanning the gap.